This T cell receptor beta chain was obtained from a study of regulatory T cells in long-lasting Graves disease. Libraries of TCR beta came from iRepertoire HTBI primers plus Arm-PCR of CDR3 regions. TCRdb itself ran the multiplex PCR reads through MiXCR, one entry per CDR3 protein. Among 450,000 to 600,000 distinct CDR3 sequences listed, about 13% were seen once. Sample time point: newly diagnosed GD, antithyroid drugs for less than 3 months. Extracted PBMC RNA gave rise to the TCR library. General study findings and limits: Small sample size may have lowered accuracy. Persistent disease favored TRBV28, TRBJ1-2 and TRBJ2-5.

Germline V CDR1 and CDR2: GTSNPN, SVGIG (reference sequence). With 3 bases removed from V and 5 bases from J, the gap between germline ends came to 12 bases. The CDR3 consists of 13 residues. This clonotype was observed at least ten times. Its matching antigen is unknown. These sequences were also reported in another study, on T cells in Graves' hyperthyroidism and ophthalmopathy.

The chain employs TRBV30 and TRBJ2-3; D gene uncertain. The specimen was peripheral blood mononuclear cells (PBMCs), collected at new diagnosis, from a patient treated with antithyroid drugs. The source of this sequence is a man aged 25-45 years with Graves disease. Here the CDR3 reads CAWSVGKGDTQYF. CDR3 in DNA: TGTGCCTGGAGCGTGGGGAAAGGAGATACGCAGTATTTT.